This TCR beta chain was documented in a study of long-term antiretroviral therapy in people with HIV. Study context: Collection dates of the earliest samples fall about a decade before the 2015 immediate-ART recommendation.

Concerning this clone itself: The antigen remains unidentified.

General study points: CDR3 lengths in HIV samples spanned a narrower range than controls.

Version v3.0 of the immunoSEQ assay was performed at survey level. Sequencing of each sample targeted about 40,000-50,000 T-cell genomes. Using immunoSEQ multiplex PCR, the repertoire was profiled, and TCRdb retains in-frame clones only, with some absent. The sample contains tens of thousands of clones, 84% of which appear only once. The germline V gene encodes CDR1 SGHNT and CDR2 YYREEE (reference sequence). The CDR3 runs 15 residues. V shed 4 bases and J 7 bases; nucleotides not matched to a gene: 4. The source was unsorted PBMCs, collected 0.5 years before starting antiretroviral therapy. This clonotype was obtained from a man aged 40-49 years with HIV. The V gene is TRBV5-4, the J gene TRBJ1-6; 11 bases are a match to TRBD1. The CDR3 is CASSKGQGANSPLHF. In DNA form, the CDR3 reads TGTGCCAGCAGCAAAGGACAGGGGGCAAATTCACCCCTCCACTTT. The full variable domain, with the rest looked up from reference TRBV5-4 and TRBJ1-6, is ETGVTQSPTHLIKTRGQQVTLRCSSQSGHNTVSWYQQALGQGPQFIFQYYREEENGRGNFPPRFSGLQFPNYSSELNVNALELDDSALYLCASSKGQGANSPLHFGNGTRLTVT.